This TCR beta chain stems from a study of T cells after yellow fever vaccination. V gave up 4 bases and J gave up 7 bases, with 14 bases separating them. The CDR3 spans 14 residues. The germline CDR1 and CDR2 sequences are SGHRS and YFSETQ. TCRdb itself ran the 5' RACE reads through MiXCR, one entry per CDR3 protein. The data show approximately 580,000 distinct CDR3 sequences, around 17% seen once. V usage is TRBV5-1 and J usage is TRBJ1-4; TRBD1 might be the D (5 bases). The sequence was obtained from a man aged 18 to 29 who received the YFV17D yellow fever vaccine. Sample: PBMCs, taken roughly 5 days after the first yellow fever vaccination. In DNA, the CDR3 is TGCGCCAGCAGCCTTCAGGGTAGTGGTGAAAAACTGTTTTTT. Translating gives CASSLQGSGEKLFF.